This T cell receptor (beta chain) was obtained from a study of blood T cells in healthy people across ages (dated by TCRdb to the mid-2010s). About the full investigation: In model experiments, template switching captured about one uniquely barcoded TCR beta cDNA molecule for every two T cells. Using the same blood draw, the study looked at two additional independent replicas of 1 million unique cDNA reads for two donors, one aged 18 to 29 and the other aged 80 or older. Four age groups were formed from the donors: young (average approximately 15 years), middle-aged (around 40), aged (around 62) and long-lived (less than 85). Using deep sequencing normalized with unique cDNA molecular identifiers, the study measured how TCR beta repertoire diversity changes with age. Results and caveats for the whole study, not just this receptor: Bulk unsorted PBMC profiling prevented conclusive comparison of naive and antigen-experienced compartments. There was a strong correlation between observed TCR beta diversity and the percentage of naive T cells measured by flow cytometry. Total diversity estimates from one million sequenced T cells were considered lower bounds and underestimates. Because the CMV infection status of the donors was unknown, age-related changes in expanded clonotypes may potentially have been confounded. As age increased, observed TCR beta diversity per million T cells dropped in a roughly linear way, and a significant reduction was already evident by age 40. Compared with the aged group, the long-lived group had more naive CD4+ T cells, fewer expanded clones and increased TCR diversity, a pattern suggesting age selection.

Libraries were constructed by 5' RACE. Instrument used: Illumina HiSeq 2500. A second PCR of about 6 to 12 cycles was performed with a sample-barcoded 5' primer and a J-beta primer mix. A template-switch 5' adaptor carrying 12 random nucleotides introduced a unique molecular identifier onto each TCR beta cDNA molecule. Each sample yielded at least 3 million CDR3-containing paired-end reads. All of the RNA was converted into first-strand cDNA using the Mint cDNA synthesis kit, with a TRBC-specific oligonucleotide serving as the primer. All cDNA was treated with uracil-DNA glycosylase and then went through a first 18-cycle PCR with the universal primers M1SS and BC2_uni_R. The authors processed their data as follows. For normalization, 1 million high-quality reads were randomly selected from each sample, with every read carrying a distinct molecular identifier. Instead of being binned into consensus sequences, reads with shared molecular identifiers were discarded. CDR3 identification, clonotype clustering and error correction used MiTCR with a Q25 quality threshold and the strictest error-elimination algorithm. A nonparametric unseen species model with Euler transformation was used to estimate lower-bound total TCR beta diversity. TCRdb trimmed public reads at Q25 via fastp, called clones via MiXCR and kept in-frame beta chains. Duplicate CDR3 protein sequences are folded into a single record with the most common DNA and genes. The V and J calls reflect TCRdb's pipeline rather than the authors' work. The sample table lists some 560,000 distinct CDR3 sequences, around 27% of them with a count of one. The top ten constitute approximately 3.7% of the sample.

For this clonotype: Its binding antigen is unknown. No base quality information exists; no much larger clone differs at one position.

The donors were under 40 Caucasian individuals from Russia, aged 6 to 90 years, who were systemically healthy. Each donor gave 8 to 10 milliliters of peripheral blood, collected into EDTA-treated Vacutainer tubes. Ficoll-Paque density-gradient centrifugation was used to isolate PBMCs, with at least 7 million per sample. Total RNA, at least 5 micrograms per sample, was extracted from PBMCs with Trizol reagent. For every donor, an aliquot of PBMCs went through flow cytometry to measure the percentages of naive CD45RAhigh/CD27high T cells. Its CDR3 holds 11 amino acids, cysteine through phenylalanine. Only the CDR3 DNA stays, 33 bases, in frame from base 1. Relative to germline, V is 4 bases shorter and J is 7 bases shorter, with 10 bases between their ends. The CDR1 and CDR2 encoded by the germline V gene (reference sequence) are DFQATT and SNEGSKA. The same sample was also used in a study of T cells of mothers and their children. The second study reports: Nine systemically healthy Caucasian individuals served as donors, namely three mothers together with their six children. cDNA synthesis consumed the entire amount of extracted RNA, loaded at approximately 1.6 ug RNA in each 15 ul reaction. In the second PCR, the M1S primer introduced both the sample barcodes and 2-4 random nucleotides. Over 8.5 million TCR beta CDR3 reads were obtained for each mother, and approximately 2.9 million reads were obtained for each child. Thymic selection shapes the output of TCR recombination in a similar way in related and unrelated pairs, and inherited differences have a minor effect. Related mother-child pairs always showed normalized repertoire overlap that was slightly higher than in unrelated mother-child pairs, though the difference was never significant. Persistent microchimeric T cell clones were not detected, at a sensitivity of roughly 100 clones per million clonotypes. Deep NGS was used in the study to compare the TCR beta repertoires of mothers and children and to look for features that separate related mother-child pairs from unrelated individuals. The mean age was roughly 36 +/- 4 years for the mothers and roughly 11 +/- 4 years for the children. Libraries were sequenced on Illumina HiSeq 2000 with 100+100 nt paired-end reads after adapter ligation with NEBNext reagents. To avoid cross-contamination, the mother libraries and the child libraries were prepared a month apart and sequenced in separate runs. Each donor had between about 450,000 and 2,100,000 distinct TCR beta clonotypes identified. Naive TCR beta clonotypes were estimated from low-frequency clonotypes matched to each donor's FACS-determined naive share, without sorting.

Sequenced: blood. The sequence is built from TRBV20-1 and TRBJ1-2, with the D gene too uncertain to name. This clonotype was obtained from a boy aged 2 to 10 in good health. The CDR3 has the sequence CSATSGVGYTF. The sequenced DNA: TGCAGTGCTACCTCCGGGGTTGGCTACACCTTC.